The T cell receptor (beta chain) described here comes from a study of T cells in Graves' hyperthyroidism and ophthalmopathy. From germline, CDR1 is LNHDA and CDR2 SQIVND (reference sequence). The CDR3 loop spans 15 amino acids. Trimming removed 6 bases at V and 2 bases at J, with 17 bases between. RNA transcripts provided the source from which TCR beta CDR3 regions were amplified. First-round RT-PCR with HTBI primers amplified the TCR CDR3 region. TCRdb passed the multiplex PCR reads through MiXCR, listing each CDR3 protein once. Here the sample spans about 350,000 distinct CDR3 sequences, about 14% being singletons.

The rearrangement uses TRBV19 and TRBJ2-7; D assignment may be TRBD1 or TRBD2 (5 bases each). The clonotype originates from a woman in her 30s with Graves' hyperthyroidism. Specimen: blood. The CDR3 is CASRPAGTDPYEQYF. The CDR3 DNA reads TGTGCCAGTAGGCCGGCCGGGACCGACCCCTACGAGCAGTACTTC.